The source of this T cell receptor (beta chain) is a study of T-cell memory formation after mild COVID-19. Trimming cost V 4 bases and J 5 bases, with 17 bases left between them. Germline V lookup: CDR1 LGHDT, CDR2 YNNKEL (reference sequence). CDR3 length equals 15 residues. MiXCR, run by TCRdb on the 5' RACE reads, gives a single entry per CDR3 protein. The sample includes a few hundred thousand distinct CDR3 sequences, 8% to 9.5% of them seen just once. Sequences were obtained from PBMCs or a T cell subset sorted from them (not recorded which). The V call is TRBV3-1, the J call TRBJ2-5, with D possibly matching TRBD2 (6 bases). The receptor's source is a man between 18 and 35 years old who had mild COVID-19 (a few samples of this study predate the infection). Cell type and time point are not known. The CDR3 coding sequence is TGTGCCAGCAGCCCCTATGGGGGGAATGGGGAGACCCAGTACTTC. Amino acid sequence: CASSPYGGNGETQYF.